This T cell receptor (beta chain) stems from a study of T cells in Graves' hyperthyroidism and ophthalmopathy. As regards this clonotype: Its antigen is not identified.

It was RNA transcripts that yielded the amplified TCR beta CDR3 regions. First-round RT-PCR with HTBI primers amplified the TCR CDR3 region. TCRdb processed the multiplex PCR reads anew with MiXCR; each CDR3 protein has one entry. Of 250,000 or so distinct CDR3 sequences in the sample, 13% to 15% were seen once. Every diagnosis used clinical symptoms, serum thyroxine and TRAb, thyroid ultrasound and orbital computed tomography. The sample, blood from the first hyperthyroidism diagnosis, precedes any ophthalmopathy symptoms. General study findings and limits: Blood shared most expanded thyroid clonotypes above 0.001.

V lost 6 bases to trimming and J lost 5 bases; unmatched junction nucleotides: 8. CDR3 length equals 14 residues. Looked up from germline, CDR1 is MDHEN and CDR2 is SYDVKM. The chain recombines TRBV28 with TRBJ1-2; 8 bases fit TRBD1. The sample was blood. The TCR originated in a woman aged 45-65 years with Graves' hyperthyroidism that later progressed to Graves' ophthalmopathy. CDR3 loop: CASRYDRGAYGYTF. The CDR3 DNA sequence: TGTGCCAGCAGATATGACAGGGGCGCTTATGGCTACACCTTC.